This T cell receptor (beta chain) was recovered during a study of early T cells in non-severe SARS-CoV-2 infection. Turning to the study itself: With bulk RNA from unsorted whole blood as input, sequencing yielded unpaired chains. Study-wide points: Sequences matched to VDJdb favored anti-spike CD8 responses, while private and CD4 specificities were missed.

Unique molecular identifiers were added to individual cDNA molecules. From the 5' RACE reads, TCRdb called clonotypes with MiXCR, one entry per CDR3 protein. The sample has tens of thousands of distinct CDR3 sequences; 7% to 7.5% are singletons. In this sample, this clonotype turned up a few times. As yet, its antigen is unknown. This CDR3 is 12 amino acids long. V was pared by 7 bases and J by 11 bases, with 15 bases between. Germline V lookup: CDR1 MDHEN, CDR2 SYDVKM. The chain is built from TRBV28 and TRBJ2-1, with a tentative D call TRBD1 (6 bases). The source is an adult who was a healthcare worker with PCR-confirmed SARS-CoV-2 infection or an uninfected control (not recorded which). The sequencing here drew on whole blood, taken at baseline. The DNA for the CDR3 is TGTGCCAGCACTCACTCTGGGGGCCAGCAGTTCTTC. This encodes CASTHSGGQQFF.